This T cell receptor (beta chain) emerged from a study of a mutant IDH1 vaccine in newly diagnosed glioma. The wider study: Once 4-6 weeks had passed after radiotherapy alone, vaccination started, or it started with temozolomide cycles.

Time point reported: week 11, during vaccination. In the vaccine, a single dose held 300 ug of the mutant IDH1 20-mer peptide, along with topical imiquimod. To note about this clone: Its matching antigen is unknown.

Study-level results: Among all patients, vaccine-induced immune responses occurred in approximately 93%. The authors found pseudoprogression apparently unrelated to changes in top peripheral T cell clonotypes.

CDR3 length equals 15 residues. Trimming removed 0 bases at V and 2 bases at J, with 11 bases between. Germline V lookup: CDR1 SGDLS, CDR2 YYNGEE. Produced via immunoSEQ multiplex PCR; TCRdb's table is partial and in-frame only. The sample has roughly 120,000 clones, around four fifths seen once. V usage is TRBV9 and J usage is TRBJ2-5, with D perhaps matching TRBD2 (6 bases). Source: PBMCs, taken from a glioma patient whose treatment included an IDH1 peptide vaccine. The TCR was taken from a man aged 35-49 years with glioma. The CDR3: CASSVVAGRQETQYF. In nucleotides, the CDR3 is TGTGCCAGCAGCGTAGTGGCGGGACGGCAAGAGACCCAGTACTTC.